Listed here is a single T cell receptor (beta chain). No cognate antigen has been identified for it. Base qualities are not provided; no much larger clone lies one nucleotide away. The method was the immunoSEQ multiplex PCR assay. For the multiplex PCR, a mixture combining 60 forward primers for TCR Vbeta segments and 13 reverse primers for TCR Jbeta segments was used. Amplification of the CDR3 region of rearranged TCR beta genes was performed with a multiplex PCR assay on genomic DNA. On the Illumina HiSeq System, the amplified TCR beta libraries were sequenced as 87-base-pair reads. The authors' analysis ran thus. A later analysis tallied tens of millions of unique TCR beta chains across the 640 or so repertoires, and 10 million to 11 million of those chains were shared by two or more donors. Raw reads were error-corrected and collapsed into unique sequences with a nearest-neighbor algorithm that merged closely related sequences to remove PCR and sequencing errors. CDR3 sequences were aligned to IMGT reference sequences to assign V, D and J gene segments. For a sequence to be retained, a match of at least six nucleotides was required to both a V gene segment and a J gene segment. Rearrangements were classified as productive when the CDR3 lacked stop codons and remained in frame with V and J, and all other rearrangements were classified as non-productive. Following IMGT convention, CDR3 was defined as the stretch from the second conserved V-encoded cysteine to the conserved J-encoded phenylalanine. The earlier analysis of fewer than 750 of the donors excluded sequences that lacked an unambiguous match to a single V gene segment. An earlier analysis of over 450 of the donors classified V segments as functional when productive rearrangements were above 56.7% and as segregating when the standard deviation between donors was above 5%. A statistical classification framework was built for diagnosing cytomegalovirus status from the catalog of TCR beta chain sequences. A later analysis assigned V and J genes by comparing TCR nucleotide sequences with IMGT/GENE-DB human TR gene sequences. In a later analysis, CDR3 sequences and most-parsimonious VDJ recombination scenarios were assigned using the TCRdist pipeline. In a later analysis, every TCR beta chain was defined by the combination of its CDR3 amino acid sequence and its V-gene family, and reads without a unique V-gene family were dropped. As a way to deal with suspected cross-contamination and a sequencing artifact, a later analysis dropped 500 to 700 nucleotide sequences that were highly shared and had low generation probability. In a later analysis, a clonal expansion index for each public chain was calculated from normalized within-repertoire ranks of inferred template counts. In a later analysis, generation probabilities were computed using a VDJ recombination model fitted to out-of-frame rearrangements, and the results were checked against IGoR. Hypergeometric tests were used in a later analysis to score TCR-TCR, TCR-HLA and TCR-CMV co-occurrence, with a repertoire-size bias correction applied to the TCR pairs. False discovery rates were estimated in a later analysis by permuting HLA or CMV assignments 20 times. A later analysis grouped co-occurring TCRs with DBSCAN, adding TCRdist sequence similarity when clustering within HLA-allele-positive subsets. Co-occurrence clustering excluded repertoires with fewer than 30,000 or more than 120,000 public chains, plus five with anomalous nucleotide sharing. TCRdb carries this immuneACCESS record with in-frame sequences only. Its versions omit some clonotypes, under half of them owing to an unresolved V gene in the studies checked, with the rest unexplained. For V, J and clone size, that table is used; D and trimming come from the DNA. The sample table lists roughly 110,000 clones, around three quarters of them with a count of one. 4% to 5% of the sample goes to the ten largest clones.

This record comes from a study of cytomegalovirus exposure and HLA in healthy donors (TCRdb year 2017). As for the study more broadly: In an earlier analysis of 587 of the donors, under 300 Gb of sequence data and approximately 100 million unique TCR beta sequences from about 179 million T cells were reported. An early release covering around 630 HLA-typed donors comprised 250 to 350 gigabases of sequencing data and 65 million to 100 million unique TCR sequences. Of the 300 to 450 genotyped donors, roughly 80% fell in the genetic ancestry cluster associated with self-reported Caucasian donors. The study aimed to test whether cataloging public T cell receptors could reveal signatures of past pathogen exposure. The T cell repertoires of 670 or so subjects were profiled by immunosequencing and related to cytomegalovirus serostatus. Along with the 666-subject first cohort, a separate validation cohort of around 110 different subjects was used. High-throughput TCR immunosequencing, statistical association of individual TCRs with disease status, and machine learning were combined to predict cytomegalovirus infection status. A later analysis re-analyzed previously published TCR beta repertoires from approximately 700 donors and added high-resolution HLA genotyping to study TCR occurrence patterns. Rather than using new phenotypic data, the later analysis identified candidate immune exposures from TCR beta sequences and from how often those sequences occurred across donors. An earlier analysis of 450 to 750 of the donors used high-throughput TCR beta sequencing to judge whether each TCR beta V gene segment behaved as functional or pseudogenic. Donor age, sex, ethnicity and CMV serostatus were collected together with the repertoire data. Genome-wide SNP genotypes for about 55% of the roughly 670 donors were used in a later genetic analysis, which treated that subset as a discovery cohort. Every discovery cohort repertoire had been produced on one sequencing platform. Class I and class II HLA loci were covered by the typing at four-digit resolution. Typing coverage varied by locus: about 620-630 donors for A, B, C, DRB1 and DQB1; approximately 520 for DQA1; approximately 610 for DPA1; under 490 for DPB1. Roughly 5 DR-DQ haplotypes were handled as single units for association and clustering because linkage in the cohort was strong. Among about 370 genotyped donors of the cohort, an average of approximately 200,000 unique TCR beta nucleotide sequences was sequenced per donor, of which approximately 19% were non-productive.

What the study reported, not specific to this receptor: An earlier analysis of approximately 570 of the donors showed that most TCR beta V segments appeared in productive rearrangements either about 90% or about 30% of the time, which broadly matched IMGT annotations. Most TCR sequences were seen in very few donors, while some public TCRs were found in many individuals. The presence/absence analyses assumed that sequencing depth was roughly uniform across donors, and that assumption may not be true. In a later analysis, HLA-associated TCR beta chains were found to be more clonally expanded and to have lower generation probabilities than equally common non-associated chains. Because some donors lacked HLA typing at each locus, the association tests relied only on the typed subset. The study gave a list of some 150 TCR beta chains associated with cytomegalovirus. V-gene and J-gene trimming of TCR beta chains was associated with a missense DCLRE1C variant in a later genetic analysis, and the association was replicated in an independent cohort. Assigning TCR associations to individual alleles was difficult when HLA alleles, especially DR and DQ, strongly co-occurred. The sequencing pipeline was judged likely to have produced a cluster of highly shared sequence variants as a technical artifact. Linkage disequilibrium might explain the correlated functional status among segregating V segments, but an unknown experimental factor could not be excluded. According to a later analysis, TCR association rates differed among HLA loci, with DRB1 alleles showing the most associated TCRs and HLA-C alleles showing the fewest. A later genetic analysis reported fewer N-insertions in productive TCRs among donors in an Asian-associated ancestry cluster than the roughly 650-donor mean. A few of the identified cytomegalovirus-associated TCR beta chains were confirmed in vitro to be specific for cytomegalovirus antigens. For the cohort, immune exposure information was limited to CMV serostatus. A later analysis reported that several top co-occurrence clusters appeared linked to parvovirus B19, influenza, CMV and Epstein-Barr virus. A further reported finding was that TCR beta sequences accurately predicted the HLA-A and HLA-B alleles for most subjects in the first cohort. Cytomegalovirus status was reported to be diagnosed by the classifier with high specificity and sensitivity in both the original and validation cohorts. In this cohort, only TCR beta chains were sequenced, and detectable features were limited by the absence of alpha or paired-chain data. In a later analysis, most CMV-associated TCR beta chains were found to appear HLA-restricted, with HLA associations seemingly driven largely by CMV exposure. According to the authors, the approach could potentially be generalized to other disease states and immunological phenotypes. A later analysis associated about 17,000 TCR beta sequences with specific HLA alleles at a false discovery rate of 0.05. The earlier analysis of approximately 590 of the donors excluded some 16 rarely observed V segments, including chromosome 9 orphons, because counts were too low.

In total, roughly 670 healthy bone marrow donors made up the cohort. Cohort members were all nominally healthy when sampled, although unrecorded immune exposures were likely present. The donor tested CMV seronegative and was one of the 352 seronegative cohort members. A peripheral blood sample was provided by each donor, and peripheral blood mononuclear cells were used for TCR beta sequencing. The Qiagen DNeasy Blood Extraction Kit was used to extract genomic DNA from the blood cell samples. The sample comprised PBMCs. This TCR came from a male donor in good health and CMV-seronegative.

The CDR3 reads CASSPTATGEQFF. The nucleotides read TGTGCCAGCAGCCCCACGGCCACAGGGGAGCAGTTCTTC. The sequence links TRBV11-2 to TRBJ2-1; possibly the D gene is TRBD1, per 6 matching bases. From cysteine to phenylalanine, the CDR3 is 13 amino acids long. CDR3 DNA only is kept here, 39 bases in frame from base 1. Based on the germline V gene, the CDR1 and CDR2 sequences are SGHAT and FQNNGV. Trimming at the junction amounts to 5 bases on V and 10 bases on J, and the germline ends lie 15 bases apart.